What follows is one TCR delta chain and its context. The data belong to a study of gamma-delta T cells after stem cell transplantation. V gave up 3 bases and J gave up 6 bases, with 32 bases separating them. The CDR3 extends over 18 amino acids. Per the germline V gene, CDR1 is TVYSNPD and CDR2 is GDNSRS (reference sequence). TCRdb called clones from the RT-PCR reads again using CATT. The table records around 2,000 delta-chain clones, 30% to 35% of them present only once. The sample consisted of gamma-delta T cells. This sequence was found in a human donor. It is not recorded whose cells these are; they may come from a transplant donor. The V call is TRDV3, the J call TRDJ1; tentatively, D is TRDD3 (8 bases). The CDR3 DNA reads TGTGCCTTCTTTCCTACGTGGGGGATTTTACTGGGGGTCCATAAACTCATCTTT. This gives the protein CAFFPTWGILLGVHKLIF.